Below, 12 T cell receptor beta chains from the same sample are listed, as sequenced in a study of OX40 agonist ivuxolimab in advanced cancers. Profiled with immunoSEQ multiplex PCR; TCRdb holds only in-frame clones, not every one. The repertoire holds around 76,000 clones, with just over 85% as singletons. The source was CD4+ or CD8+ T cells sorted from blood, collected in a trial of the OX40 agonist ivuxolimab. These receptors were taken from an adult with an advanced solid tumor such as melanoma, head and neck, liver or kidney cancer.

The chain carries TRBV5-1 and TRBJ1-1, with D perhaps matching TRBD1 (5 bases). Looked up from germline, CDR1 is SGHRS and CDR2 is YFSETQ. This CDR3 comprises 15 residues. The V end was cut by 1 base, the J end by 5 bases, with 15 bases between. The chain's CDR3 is CASSLMGSGETEAFF. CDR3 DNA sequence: TGCGCCAGCAGCTTGATGGGGTCGGGGGAAACTGAAGCTTTCTTT.

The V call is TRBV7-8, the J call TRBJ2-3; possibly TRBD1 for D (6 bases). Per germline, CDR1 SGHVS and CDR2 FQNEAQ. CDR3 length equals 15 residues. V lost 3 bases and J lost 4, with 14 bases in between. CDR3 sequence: CASSFQGIVADTQYF. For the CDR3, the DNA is TGTGCCAGCAGCTTTCAGGGGATAGTGGCAGATACGCAGTATTTT.

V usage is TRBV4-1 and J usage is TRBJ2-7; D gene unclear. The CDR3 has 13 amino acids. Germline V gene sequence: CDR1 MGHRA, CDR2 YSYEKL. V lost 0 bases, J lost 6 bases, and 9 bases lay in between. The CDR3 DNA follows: TGCGCCAGCAGCCAAGATCTCTTACGCGAGCAGTACTTC. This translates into CASSQDLLREQYF.

CDR3 residues: CASSSLPLDTQYF. CDR3 sequence (DNA): TGTGCCAGCTCTTCACTCCCCCTCGATACGCAGTATTTT. The genes are TRBV18 and TRBJ2-3, with no clear D. Germline values: CDR1 KGHSH, CDR2 LQKENI. CDR3 length equals 13 residues. V lost 6 bases and J 6 bases, leaving 13 bases between the germline ends.

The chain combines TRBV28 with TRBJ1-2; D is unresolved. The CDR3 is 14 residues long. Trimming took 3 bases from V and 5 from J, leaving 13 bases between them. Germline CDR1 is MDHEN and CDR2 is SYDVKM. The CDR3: CASSLHRIGYGYTF. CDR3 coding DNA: TGTGCCAGCAGTTTGCATAGGATCGGGTATGGCTACACCTTC.

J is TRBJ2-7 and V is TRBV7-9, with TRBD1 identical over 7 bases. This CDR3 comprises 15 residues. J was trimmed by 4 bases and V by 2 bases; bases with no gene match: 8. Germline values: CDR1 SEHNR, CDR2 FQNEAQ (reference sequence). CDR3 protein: CASSLWGTGEYEQYF. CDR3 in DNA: TGTGCCAGCAGCTTATGGGGAACAGGGGAGTACGAGCAGTACTTC.

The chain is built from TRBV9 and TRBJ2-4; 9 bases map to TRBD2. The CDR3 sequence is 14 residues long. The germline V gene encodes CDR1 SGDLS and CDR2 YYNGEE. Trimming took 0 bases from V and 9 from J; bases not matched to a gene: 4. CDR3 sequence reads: CASSVGGGEAIQYF. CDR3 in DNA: TGTGCCAGCAGCGTAGGCGGGGGGGAGGCCATTCAGTACTTC.

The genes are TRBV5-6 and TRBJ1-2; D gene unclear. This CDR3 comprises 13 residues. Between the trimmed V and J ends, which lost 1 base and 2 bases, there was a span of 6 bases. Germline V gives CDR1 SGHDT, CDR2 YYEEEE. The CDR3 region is CASSLSGNYGYTF. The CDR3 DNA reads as TGTGCCAGCAGCTTGTCGGGGAACTATGGCTACACCTTC.

DNA of the CDR3: TGTGCCAGCAGCCTCCTCTACATAGGACAGCCCCAGCATTTT. This encodes CASSLLYIGQPQHF. This sequence joins TRBV7-2 and TRBJ1-5; D gene unclear. Trimming left V 5 bases short and J 7 bases short, with 15 bases between. Germline V CDR1 and CDR2: SGHTA, FQGNSA. The CDR3 extends over 14 amino acids.

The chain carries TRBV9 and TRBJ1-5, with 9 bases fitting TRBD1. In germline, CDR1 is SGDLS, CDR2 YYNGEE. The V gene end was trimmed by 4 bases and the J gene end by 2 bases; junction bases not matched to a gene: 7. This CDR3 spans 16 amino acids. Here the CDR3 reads CASSPGQGLGNQPQHF. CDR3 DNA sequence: TGTGCCAGCAGCCCCGGACAGGGGTTGGGCAATCAGCCCCAGCATTTT.

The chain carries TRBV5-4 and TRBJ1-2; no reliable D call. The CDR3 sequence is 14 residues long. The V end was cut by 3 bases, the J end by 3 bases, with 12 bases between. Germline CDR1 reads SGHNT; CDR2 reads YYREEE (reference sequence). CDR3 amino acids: CASSSGMGYYGYTF. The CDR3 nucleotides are TGTGCCAGCAGCTCCGGGATGGGGTACTATGGCTACACCTTC. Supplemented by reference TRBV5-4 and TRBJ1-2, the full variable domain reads ETGVTQSPTHLIKTRGQQVTLRCSSQSGHNTVSWYQQALGQGPQFIFQYYREEENGRGNFPPRFSGLQFPNYSSELNVNALELDDSALYLCASSSGMGYYGYTFGSGTRLTVV.

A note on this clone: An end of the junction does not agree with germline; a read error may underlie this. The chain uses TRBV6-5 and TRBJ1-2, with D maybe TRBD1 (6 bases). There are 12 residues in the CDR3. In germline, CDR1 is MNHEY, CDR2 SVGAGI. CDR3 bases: TGTGCCAGCAGCTACTTAGGGGGAGGCTACACCTTC. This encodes CASSYLGGGYTF.